Listed below are T cell receptor beta chains from one sample, sequenced in a study of HIV-infected patients and healthy controls. TCRdb redid the calling of the 5' RACE reads with MiXCR, one entry per CDR3 protein. Altogether approximately 25,000 distinct CDR3 sequences are present, 8.5% to 9% being singletons, with the ten largest covering 4%. Sequenced: blood. The receptors derive from an adult in good health. CDR3s include the opening cysteine and the closing phenylalanine or tryptophan. A D gene is named only where the DNA matches it firmly. Only part of the rows carry a size: once, few, many, or a class if the clone is expanded.

V: TRBV7-4
D: .
J: TRBJ1-6
size: many
DNA: TGTGCCAGCAGCCACCTCCCCTCCTTCTATAATTCACCCCTCCACTTT
CDR3: CASSHLPSFYNSPLHF

V: TRBV27
D: .
J: TRBJ2-1
size: medium-sized
DNA: TGTGCCAGCGGGGTCTACAGCGGTGAGCAGTTCTTC
CDR3: CASGVYSGEQFF

V: TRBV5-1
D: .
J: TRBJ2-3
size: many
DNA: TGCGCCAGCAGCTTGGAAACTTCGGAGGCAGATACGCAGTATTTT
CDR3: CASSLETSEADTQYF

V: TRBV6-2/TRBV6-3
D: .
J: TRBJ1-2
size: .
DNA: TGTGCCAGCAGTACAGAGATCTATGGCTACACCTTC
CDR3: CASSTEIYGYTF

V: TRBV5-1
D: .
J: TRBJ1-1
size: few
DNA: TGCGCCAGCAGCCTGGTGGCGGCCACGAATGAAGCTTTCTTT
CDR3: CASSLVAATNEAFF

V: TRBV29-1
D: .
J: TRBJ1-2
size: many
DNA: TGCAGTGCAGGGGACAACTATGGCTACACCTTC
CDR3: CSAGDNYGYTF

V: TRBV1
D: .
J: TRBJ2-3
size: many
DNA: TGCACCAGCAGCCCGACTAGCGGGGCCACAGATACGCAGTATTTT
CDR3: CTSSPTSGATDTQYF

V: TRBV29-1
D: .
J: TRBJ2-5
size: many
DNA: TGCAGCGTTTGGACAGAGGGCGAGACCCAGTACTTC
CDR3: CSVWTEGETQYF

V: TRBV4-1
D: TRBD2
J: TRBJ2-2
size: many
DNA: TGCGCCAGCAGCCTGCGGGGGGGCCCTCACACCGGGGAGCTGTTTTTT
CDR3: CASSLRGGPHTGELFF

V: TRBV7-2
D: .
J: TRBJ2-3
size: many
DNA: TGTGCCAGCAGCTTAGTAGTTTACCGGGACTCAGTCACAGATACGCAGTATTTT
CDR3: CASSLVVYRDSVTDTQYF

V: TRBV28
D: TRBD1
J: TRBJ1-5
size: many
DNA: TGTGCCAGCAGAACTACAGGGGGAAGTCAGCCCCAGCATTTT
CDR3: CASRTTGGSQPQHF

V: TRBV20-1
D: TRBD1
J: TRBJ1-1
size: many
DNA: TGCAGTGCTAGAGACCGGACAGGGGCCGTGAACACTGAAGCTTTCTTT
CDR3: CSARDRTGAVNTEAFF

V: TRBV20-1
D: TRBD1
J: TRBJ1-5
size: many
DNA: TGCAGTGCTGCCCGGACAGGGGGCAATCAGCCCCAGCATTTT
CDR3: CSAARTGGNQPQHF

V: TRBV6-6
D: .
J: TRBJ2-5
size: .
DNA: TGTGCCAGCAGTTACCAGGAGGCGGGAACCCAGTACTTC
CDR3: CASSYQEAGTQYF

V: TRBV28
D: TRBD1
J: TRBJ2-7
size: many
DNA: TGTGCCATCAAGGGACAGGGTCACTACGAGCAGTACTTC
CDR3: CAIKGQGHYEQYF

V: TRBV7-9
D: .
J: TRBJ2-7
size: many
DNA: TGTGCCAGCAGCTTAGCCCAGGGGTCGGTCCACGAGCAGTACTTC
CDR3: CASSLAQGSVHEQYF

V: TRBV6-1
D: TRBD1
J: TRBJ1-5
size: many
DNA: TGTGCCAGCAGTGAGTTGGGACAGGTTACTTATCAGCCCCAGCATTTT
CDR3: CASSELGQVTYQPQHF

V: TRBV30
D: .
J: TRBJ1-2
size: many
DNA: TGTGCCTGGAGTGAGTTCGGGGTTGTCTATGGCTACACCTTC
CDR3: CAWSEFGVVYGYTF

V: TRBV27
D: .
J: TRBJ1-1
size: many
DNA: TGTGCCAGCAGTTTATCGCTTTTTGGGTCGAACACTGAAGCTTTCTTT
CDR3: CASSLSLFGSNTEAFF

V: TRBV12-5
D: TRBD1
J: TRBJ1-2
size: many
DNA: TGTGCTAGTGGTCCGCGACAGGGCCTTCAATATGGCTACACCTTC
CDR3: CASGPRQGLQYGYTF

V: TRBV5-4
D: .
J: TRBJ1-1
size: few
DNA: TGTGCCAGCAGCTCAGACACTGAAGCTTTCTTT
CDR3: CASSSDTEAFF

V: TRBV3-1
D: .
J: TRBJ2-4
size: medium-sized
DNA: TGTGCCAGCAGCCTCCAGGGCAAAAACATTCAGTACTTC
CDR3: CASSLQGKNIQYF